What follows are 20 T cell receptor beta chains derived from one specimen sequenced in a study of CD8+CD57+ T cells in acquired aplastic anemia. Using genomic DNA as the template, TCR beta VDJ and CDR3 profiling was carried out. TCRdb re-analysed the reads in MiXCR, keeping a single row per CDR3 protein. The sample contains 450,000 to 550,000 distinct CDR3 sequences, about a third of which appear only once. Patients selected for sequencing had displayed CD8+CD57+ cell expansion by flow cytometry. The sample comprised sorted CD4+, CD8+, or CD8+CD57+ T cells (not recorded which) from PBMCs. These receptors were obtained from a human donor with aplastic anemia.

This clonotype was found many times. The chain couples TRBV29-1 to TRBJ1-1; 7 bases agree with TRBD1. The CDR3 contains 14 residues. The ends lost 5 bases at V and 3 bases at J; junction bases unmatched: 9. Germline CDR1 reads SQVTM; CDR2 reads ANQGSEA. This CDR3 is CSVWDSRSYTEAFF. The CDR3 coding sequence is TGCAGCGTTTGGGACAGCCGTTCTTACACTGAAGCTTTCTTT.

The chain has TRBV20-1 and TRBJ2-1, with 7 bases matching TRBD2. The CDR3 extends over 14 amino acids. Germline V CDR1 and CDR2: DFQATT, SNEGSKA (reference sequence). This chain's CDR3 is CSGRAGSIYNEQFF. The CDR3 DNA reads as TGCAGCGGACGAGCGGGATCGATCTACAATGAGCAGTTCTTC.

The chain is built from TRBV25-1 and TRBJ2-1, with 8 positions matching TRBD2. The junction had 11 bases not matched to a gene; V was cut back by 5 bases and J by 8 bases. Germline V gene data show CDR1 as MGHDK and CDR2 as SYGVNS. This CDR3 comprises 15 residues. The DNA for the CDR3 is TGTGCCAGCAGTTTAAACGGAGCGGGAGAGGATGAGCAGTTCTTC. Translated, it gives CASSLNGAGEDEQFF.

This clonotype is a singleton in its sample. The chain is built from TRBV20-1 and TRBJ2-5; D unclear. The CDR3 has 13 amino acids. V gave up 3 bases and J gave up 4 bases, with 12 bases separating them. The V gene's germline CDR1 is DFQATT and CDR2 SNEGSKA (reference sequence). CDR3: CSASVSRLETQYF. CDR3 bases: TGCAGTGCTAGTGTGAGCCGCCTAGAGACCCAGTACTTC.

CDR3: CASRRQGGELFF. The CDR3 DNA reads TGTGCCAGCAGGCGACAGGGCGGGGAGCTGTTTTTT. The V and J genes are TRBV9 and TRBJ2-2; 7 bases map to TRBD1. V was clipped by 5 bases and J by 7 bases; unmatched bases: 2. The V gene's germline CDR1 is SGDLS and CDR2 YYNGEE. This CDR3 is built from 12 residues.

This clonotype was detected a few times. The chain uses TRBV11-2 and TRBJ1-5; no definite D call. Trimming cost V 1 base and J 0 bases, with 10 bases left between them. This CDR3 is 16 amino acids long. Germline CDR1 and CDR2: SGHAT and FQNNGV. The CDR3 spells CASSLGTSSSNQPQHF. In nucleotides, the CDR3 is TGTGCCAGCAGCTTAGGGACTTCCTCTAGCAATCAGCCCCAGCATTTT.

This clonotype showed up many times. The V gene is TRBV2, the J gene TRBJ2-6; no definite D call. The V end lost 2 bases, the J end lost 0 bases, and 5 bases lay between the germline ends. Germline V lookup: CDR1 SNHLY, CDR2 FYNNEI. There are 15 residues in the CDR3. CDR3 sequence (DNA): TGTGCCAGCAGTGAACAAAGCTCTGGGGCCAACGTCCTGACTTTC. Protein sequence: CASSEQSSGANVLTF.

In its sample, this clonotype was seen many times. This chain joins TRBV20-1 and TRBJ2-7; a possible D gene is TRBD1 (6 bases). Germline CDR1 is DFQATT and CDR2 is SNEGSKA (reference sequence). Trimming took off 3 bases at V and 7 bases at J, with 16 bases between the two ends. This CDR3 contains 13 residues. The DNA of the CDR3 is TGCAGTGCTAGCCACACAGGGACGAGGGAGCAGTACTTC. Translated: CSASHTGTREQYF.

V is TRBV15 and J is TRBJ1-2; D gene unclear. V dropped 7 bases and J dropped 0 bases, with 12 bases sitting between them. Germline CDR1 and CDR2: LNHNV and YYDKDF (reference sequence). The CDR3 is made up of 14 amino acids. The CDR3 DNA follows: TGTGCCACCAAGAGCAATCCGGCTAACTATGGCTACACCTTC. Its translation is CATKSNPANYGYTF.

This clonotype was detected many times. The V and J genes are TRBV19 and TRBJ1-4, with 8 nucleotides matching TRBD1. Germline V gives CDR1 LNHDA, CDR2 SQIVND (reference sequence). V dropped 4 bases and J dropped 6; count of bases not matched to a gene: 4. The CDR3 length is 14 residues. CDR3 in DNA: TGTGCCAGTAGTAGACAGGGGATGGATGAAAAACTGTTTTTT. As protein: CASSRQGMDEKLFF.

This clonotype was observed a few times. This sequence joins TRBV4-1 and TRBJ2-7; 8 positions match TRBD2. V trimming: 5 bases; J trimming: 6 bases; junction bases outside the gene matches: 9. The V gene's germline CDR1 is MGHRA and CDR2 YSYEKL. The CDR3 has 14 residues. CDR3 sequence: CASSSQAGEVEQYF. The CDR3 DNA follows: TGCGCCAGCAGCTCACAAGCGGGGGAGGTCGAGCAGTACTTC.

The chain combines TRBV12-3 or TRBV12-4 with TRBJ1-6; 8 positions match TRBD1. The CDR3 runs to 13 residues. The V and J ends lost 8 bases and 9 bases, in that order; junction bases with no gene match: 6. CDR3: CASAGQGFSPLHF. CDR3 sequence (DNA): TGTGCCAGCGCCGGACAGGGTTTTTCACCCCTCCACTTT.

This clonotype has a single count. This chain links TRBV5-1 with TRBJ2-5; 9 nucleotides line up with TRBD2. The CDR3 contains 16 residues. Germline loops: CDR1 SGHRS, CDR2 YFSETQ. After removal of 0 bases from V and 3 bases from J, the junction contained 6 bases not matched to a gene. CDR3 protein: CASSLVSASGKETQYF. The CDR3 DNA reads TGCGCCAGCAGCTTGGTCTCGGCTAGCGGGAAAGAGACCCAGTACTTC.

The genes are TRBV28 and TRBJ1-3, with no clear D. Germline V gene lookup returns CDR1 MDHEN and CDR2 SYDVKM. The CDR3 totals 11 residues. V was clipped by 6 bases and J by 5 bases, with 5 bases between them. The CDR3 is CASSTRNTIYF. In DNA form, the CDR3 reads TGTGCCAGCAGCACAAGAAACACCATATATTTT.

This clonotype was counted between two and nine times. The rearrangement links TRBV11-3 to TRBJ2-5; 7 nucleotides align to TRBD1. With 3 bases clipped from V and 2 bases from J, the junction kept 6 bases outside the gene matches. Looked up from germline, CDR1 is SGHNT and CDR2 is YENEEA. CDR3 length: 15 residues. CDR3 region: CASSLTPGQQETQYF. The CDR3 nucleotides are TGTGCCAGCAGCTTGACCCCGGGACAGCAAGAGACCCAGTACTTC.

The rearrangement uses TRBV15 and TRBJ2-7; 7 nucleotides agree with TRBD1. The CDR3 spans 14 residues. The trim removed 0 bases at V and 5 bases at J, leaving 4 bases unmatched. From germline, CDR1 is LNHNV and CDR2 YYDKDF (reference sequence). CDR3 sequence: CATSRERGQDEQYF. The CDR3 coding sequence is TGTGCCACCAGCAGAGAAAGGGGGCAGGACGAGCAGTACTTC.

In its sample, this clonotype was seen many times. CDR3 loop: CASSTRTGMNTEAFF. The CDR3 coding sequence is TGTGCCAGTAGTACTAGGACCGGGATGAACACTGAAGCTTTCTTT. The V gene is TRBV19, the J gene TRBJ1-1; D remains ambiguous. The CDR3 length is 15 residues. Trimming left V 4 bases short and J 0 bases short, with 12 bases between. Germline CDR1 LNHDA, CDR2 SQIVND (reference sequence).

This clonotype was recorded a few times. The rearrangement joins TRBV4-1 to TRBJ1-3; D remains unclear. The germline CDR1 and CDR2 sequences are MGHRA and YSYEKL. This CDR3 comprises 14 residues. The V end was cut by 4 bases, the J end by 8 bases, with 15 bases between. CDR3 sequence (DNA): TGCGCCAGCAGCCCCGAGTTGATGAGAGACACCATATATTTT. It specifies CASSPELMRDTIYF.

This chain links TRBV5-1 with TRBJ2-5, with TRBD2 identical over 7 bases. Germline V gives CDR1 SGHRS, CDR2 YFSETQ. The CDR3 is 16 amino acids. J gave up 5 bases and V 3 bases, and 13 bases lay outside the gene matches. The CDR3 reads CASSSTTGPGGETQYF. CDR3 DNA sequence: TGCGCCAGCAGCTCAACCACCGGGCCCGGGGGGGAGACCCAGTACTTC. Full variable domain (missing parts from reference TRBV5-1 and TRBJ2-5): KAGVTQTPRYLIKTRGQQVTLSCSPISGHRSVSWYQQTPGQGLQFLFEYFSETQRNKGNFPGRFSGRQFSNSRSEMNVSTLELGDSALYLCASSSTTGPGGETQYFGPGTRLLVL.

There are many counts of this clonotype. The chain uses TRBV7-3 and TRBJ2-5; D is undetermined. Trimming pared 3 bases from V and 5 bases from J, leaving 10 bases between. The CDR3 totals 13 residues. Germline CDR1 SGHTA, CDR2 FQGTGA. The CDR3 protein is CASSLDHEETQYF. CDR3 sequence (DNA): TGTGCCAGCAGCTTGGATCACGAGGAGACCCAGTACTTC.